The 31 T cell receptor beta chains listed next were all sequenced from one sample in a study of cytomegalovirus exposure and HLA in healthy donors. The PCR had 60 Vbeta and 13 Jbeta primers. Clones were sequenced by immunoSEQ multiplex PCR, and TCRdb holds only the in-frame ones, with some missing. The sample contains around 160,000 clones, roughly 80% of which appear only once. The sequenced sample was PBMCs. The receptor set was obtained from a male donor in good health and CMV-seronegative.

This rearrangement joins TRBV13 to TRBJ1-1; 9 positions agree with TRBD1. The CDR3 is 14 residues long. Germline V lookup: CDR1 PRHDT, CDR2 FYEKMQ (reference sequence). The J segment lost 5 bases and the V segment lost 4 bases, leaving 5 bases of the junction unmatched. CDR3 residues: CASSSGQGRTEAFF. As DNA, the CDR3 is TGTGCCAGCAGCTCGGGACAGGGAAGGACTGAAGCTTTCTTT.

This clone has just a few counts. V is TRBV5-1 and J is TRBJ2-5; the D gene is possibly TRBD2 (6 bases). Germline V gives CDR1 SGHRS, CDR2 YFSETQ. Trimming stripped 0 bases from V and 1 base from J, with 7 bases between. The CDR3 is 14 residues long. CDR3 residues: CASSLVGGQETQYF. In DNA form, the CDR3 reads TGCGCCAGCAGCTTGGTGGGGGGCCAAGAGACCCAGTACTTC.

For the CDR3, the DNA is TGTGCCAGCAGTTTACCCCTGACTAGTGGGAACACCGGGGAGCTGTTTTTT. As protein: CASSLPLTSGNTGELFF. The gene calls are TRBV28 and TRBJ2-2, with a possible D match to TRBD2 (6 bases). The germline CDR1 and CDR2 sequences are MDHEN and SYDVKM. Trimming cost V 2 bases and J 1 base, with 14 bases left between them. This CDR3 is built from 17 residues.

The chain has TRBV7-9 and TRBJ1-3; TRBD1 matches 8 bases. The CDR3 sequence is 14 residues long. The V segment lost 2 bases and the J segment 4 bases; nucleotides outside the gene matches: 1. The germline CDR1 and CDR2 sequences are SEHNR and FQNEAQ (reference sequence). The CDR3 nucleotides read TGTGCCAGCAGCTTAAGGGACAGGGGAAACACCATATATTTT. This sequence encodes CASSLRDRGNTIYF.

This clone was picked up one time. V and J are TRBV14 and TRBJ2-7; TRBD2 might be the D (5 bases). Germline CDR1 reads SGHDN; CDR2 reads FVKESK. The CDR3 extends over 11 amino acids. Between the trimmed V and J ends, which lost 3 bases and 8 bases, there was a span of 8 bases. CDR3 DNA sequence: TGTGCCAGCAGCCACGGGGTGAAGCAGTACTTC. Its translation: CASSHGVKQYF.

V usage is TRBV5-4 and J usage is TRBJ2-5; 8 bases map to TRBD1. The DNA end favors TRBJ2-7, so the J call may be wrong. The CDR3 is made up of 16 amino acids. Germline V lookup: CDR1 SGHNT, CDR2 YYREEE (reference sequence). The CDR3 loop reads CASSYDRGRLRYEQYF. The CDR3 DNA reads as TGTGCCAGCAGCTATGACAGGGGCCGTCTCCGCTACGAGCAGTACTTC.

The chain has TRBV9 and TRBJ2-5, with 7 bases fitting TRBD2. V lost 3 bases to trimming and J lost 2 bases; unmatched junction nucleotides: 10. The CDR3 is 16 residues long. Per germline, CDR1 SGDLS and CDR2 YYNGEE. CDR3 in DNA: TGTGCCAGCAGCGGGTGGGCGGGAGCCCCGCAAGAGACCCAGTACTTC. It specifies CASSGWAGAPQETQYF.

The count of this clone is one. The chain links TRBV11-3 to TRBJ2-3; TRBD1 might be the D (6 bases). Deletions cut 5 bases from V and 2 bases from J, with 11 bases between. Germline CDR1 and CDR2: SGHNT and YENEEA. The CDR3 sequence is 14 residues long. Here the CDR3 reads CASSRGHPTDTQYF. The CDR3 nucleotides are TGTGCCAGCAGCCGGGGACACCCCACAGATACGCAGTATTTT.

The genes are TRBV9 and TRBJ1-2, with 7 bases matching TRBD1. Germline CDR1 SGDLS, CDR2 YYNGEE. CDR3 length: 12 residues. Trimming cost V 5 bases and J 8 bases; bases outside gene matches: 6. For the CDR3, the DNA is TGTGCCAGCAGAGGGGGCGCGGGGGGCTACACCTTC. It is translated as CASRGGAGGYTF.

The rearrangement uses TRBV7-6 and TRBJ2-7, with TRBD1 identical over 10 bases. The CDR3 extends over 17 amino acids. Germline V gene lookup returns CDR1 SGHVS and CDR2 FNYEAQ. V lost 0 bases and J lost 1; bases outside the gene matches: 6. This CDR3 reads CASSLAHGTGASYEQYF. The CDR3 DNA reads TGTGCCAGCAGCTTAGCGCATGGGACAGGGGCTTCCTACGAGCAGTACTTC.

The chain employs TRBV7-2 and TRBJ2-1, with D unresolved. CDR1 SGHTA and CDR2 FQGNSA come from the germline V gene. Trimming cost V 2 bases and J 9 bases, with 5 bases left between them. The CDR3 consists of 11 residues. The CDR3 region is CASSLRGEQFF. DNA for the CDR3: TGTGCCAGCAGCTTAAGAGGTGAGCAGTTCTTC.

The chain couples TRBV4-3 to TRBJ2-4, with D perhaps matching TRBD2 (6 bases). The CDR3 extends over 15 amino acids. Between the trimmed V and J ends, which lost 2 bases and 8 bases, there was a span of 16 bases. CDR1 LGHNA and CDR2 YSLEER come from the germline V gene. The CDR3 loop is CASSQRGRTGDIQYF. The CDR3 bases are TGCGCCAGCAGCCAACGGGGCAGGACGGGGGACATTCAGTACTTC.

The rearrangement links TRBV30 to TRBJ1-1; the D gene is possibly TRBD1 (5 bases). The CDR3 spans 14 residues. V was trimmed by 0 bases and J by 0 bases, leaving 8 bases between them. Per germline, CDR1 GTSNPN and CDR2 SVGIG (reference sequence). The CDR3 spells CAWSVGVMNTEAFF. CDR3 DNA: TGTGCCTGGAGTGTAGGGGTGATGAACACTGAAGCTTTCTTT.

Only a few counts were recorded for this clone. This sequence joins TRBV18 and TRBJ2-5; D call uncertain. Between the trimmed V and J ends, which lost 3 bases and 3 bases, there was a span of 2 bases. Germline assignment: CDR1 KGHSH and CDR2 LQKENI. This CDR3 contains 11 residues. DNA of the CDR3: TGTGCCAGCTCACCCAAAGAGACCCAGTACTTC. As protein: CASSPKETQYF.

The chain carries TRBV27 and TRBJ2-7; tentative D call: TRBD1 (6 bases). The CDR3 length is 13 residues. Germline V gives CDR1 MNHEY, CDR2 SMNVEV (reference sequence). The germline V and J ends were trimmed by 6 bases and 6 bases, with 15 bases remaining between them. CDR3 residues: CASSPPDRREQYF. The CDR3 DNA reads as TGTGCCAGCAGCCCTCCCGACAGGCGCGAGCAGTACTTC.

The V and J genes are TRBV4-3 and TRBJ2-1; D gene unclear. Germline-derived CDR1 and CDR2 are LGHNA and YSLEER. The CDR3 has 18 amino acids. Trimming stripped 0 bases from V and 2 bases from J, with 17 bases between. The CDR3 coding sequence is TGCGCCAGCAGCCAAGATCGCTATTCCACCCCGCCCTACAATGAGCAGTTCTTC. It specifies CASSQDRYSTPPYNEQFF.

This chain connects TRBV13 to TRBJ1-4; a possible D gene is TRBD1 (5 bases). The CDR3 is 14 residues long. V was shortened by 5 bases and J by 7 bases, with 14 bases between the two germline ends. The germline CDR1 and CDR2 sequences are PRHDT and FYEKMQ (reference sequence). CDR3: CASSLRGVGEKLFF. DNA of the CDR3: TGTGCCAGCAGCCTACGGGGGGTAGGTGAAAAACTGTTTTTT.

This clone was seen more than once but under ten times. This CDR3 reads CASSPEETGGEKLFF. The CDR3 nucleotides read TGTGCCAGCTCACCTGAGGAGACAGGGGGTGAAAAACTGTTTTTT. The V gene is TRBV18, the J gene TRBJ1-4; 9 bases agree with TRBD1. J was trimmed by 7 bases and V by 3 bases; bases with no gene match: 6. Germline values: CDR1 KGHSH, CDR2 LQKENI. This CDR3 contains 15 residues.

V is TRBV11-1 and J is TRBJ2-5, with D possibly being TRBD1 (6 bases). CDR3 length: 13 residues. V lost 7 bases and J 2 bases, leaving 11 bases between the germline ends. Looked up from germline, CDR1 is SGHAT and CDR2 is FQDESV (reference sequence). CDR3 sequence reads: CASTDSLQETQYF. CDR3 in DNA: TGTGCCAGCACGGACAGCCTTCAAGAGACCCAGTACTTC.

This chain uses TRBV5-8 with TRBJ2-1; TRBD1 agrees at 8 bases. Germline loops: CDR1 SGHTS, CDR2 YDEGEE. With 0 bases clipped from V and 7 bases from J, the junction kept 18 bases outside the gene matches. CDR3 length equals 19 residues. The CDR3 region has the DNA TGTGCCAGCAGCTTGGTCTGGACAGGGCTTGGTACATATGGTAATGAGCAGTTCTTC. It is translated as CASSLVWTGLGTYGNEQFF. The full variable domain, rest sourced from reference TRBV5-8 and TRBJ2-1, is EAGVTQSPTHLIKTRGQQATLRCSPISGHTSVYWYQQALGLGLQFLLWYDEGEERNRGNFPPRFSGRQFPNYSSELNVNALELEDSALYLCASSLVWTGLGTYGNEQFFGPGTRLTVL.

V is TRBV19 and J is TRBJ1-2; the D gene is possibly TRBD1 (5 bases). This CDR3 is 14 amino acids long. Trimming cost V 3 bases and J 2 bases, with 10 bases left between them. Germline assignment: CDR1 LNHDA and CDR2 SQIVND (reference sequence). This chain's CDR3 is CASSIQRGNYGYTF. The CDR3, as DNA: TGTGCCAGTAGTATCCAACGGGGGAACTATGGCTACACCTTC.

V usage is TRBV27 and J usage is TRBJ2-3, with D perhaps matching TRBD1 (5 bases). The CDR3 totals 15 residues. The V end was cut by 4 bases, the J end by 0 bases, with 11 bases between. Germline V gene lookup returns CDR1 MNHEY and CDR2 SMNVEV (reference sequence). The CDR3 reads CASSSRQLSTDTQYF. CDR3 bases: TGTGCCAGCAGTTCGCGACAGCTTAGCACAGATACGCAGTATTTT.

The chain couples TRBV23-1 to TRBJ1-1; 8 bases are a match to TRBD1. TRBV23-1 is an ORF for which the function is uncertain. CDR3 size: 15 residues. V shed 2 bases, J shed 3 bases, and the junction held 5 bases outside the gene matches. The CDR3 loop is CASSQGQGADTEAFF. The CDR3 DNA follows: TGCGCCAGCAGTCAAGGGCAGGGGGCCGACACTGAAGCTTTCTTT.

This chain joins TRBV7-9 and TRBJ1-3, with D tentatively TRBD1 (6 bases). The germline V gene encodes CDR1 SEHNR and CDR2 FQNEAQ (reference sequence). This CDR3 has 18 amino acids. The V end was cut by 7 bases, the J end by 0 bases, with 22 bases between. The CDR3 nucleotides read TGTGCCAGCAACGGATCCGGGACACGAAAACGCTCTGGAAACACCATATATTTT. Protein product: CASNGSGTRKRSGNTIYF.

This chain uses TRBV29-1 with TRBJ2-1, with 9 bases aligning to TRBD2. This CDR3 spans 16 amino acids. Germline CDR1 and CDR2: SQVTM and ANQGSEA. V trimming: 4 bases; J trimming: 2 bases; junction bases outside the gene matches: 9. The CDR3 protein is CSVAGRGGFTYNEQFF. The CDR3 coding sequence is TGCAGCGTTGCGGGGCGGGGGGGGTTCACCTACAATGAGCAGTTCTTC.

This clone turned up a few times. The J gene is TRBJ2-1, the V gene TRBV5-1; D perhaps matches TRBD1 (6 bases). The CDR3 has 14 residues. The germline gives CDR1 SGHRS, CDR2 YFSETQ. Trimming pared 4 bases from V and 7 bases from J, leaving 15 bases between. CDR3 sequence: CASSPLTGPNEQFF. CDR3 DNA sequence: TGCGCCAGCAGCCCGTTGACAGGACCGAATGAGCAGTTCTTC. Full variable domain (remainder filled in from reference TRBV5-1 and TRBJ2-1): KAGVTQTPRYLIKTRGQQVTLSCSPISGHRSVSWYQQTPGQGLQFLFEYFSETQRNKGNFPGRFSGRQFSNSRSEMNVSTLELGDSALYLCASSPLTGPNEQFFGPGTRLTVL.

CDR3 in amino acids: CASSLAQGDGYTF. The CDR3 coding sequence is TGTGCCAGCAGCTTAGCGCAGGGGGATGGCTACACCTTC. The chain uses TRBV7-9 and TRBJ1-2; 7 bases agree with TRBD1. Germline V gives CDR1 SEHNR, CDR2 FQNEAQ (reference sequence). Unmatched junction bases numbered 1, after V lost 0 bases and J lost 6 bases. CDR3 size: 13 residues.

The gene calls are TRBV10-3 and TRBJ2-7, with 11 bases aligning to TRBD1. The CDR3 is 16 amino acids. Germline CDR1 ENHRY, CDR2 SYGVKD. V shed 5 bases, J shed 2 bases, and the junction held 8 bases outside the gene matches. Here the CDR3 reads CAISFQPGQGAYEQYF. CDR3 DNA: TGTGCCATCAGTTTCCAACCGGGACAGGGGGCCTACGAGCAGTACTTC.

V is TRBV2 and J is TRBJ2-5; 10 positions match TRBD2. This CDR3 has 15 amino acids. Trimming at V came to 6 bases and at J to 1 base, leaving 5 bases not matched to a gene. Germline V gives CDR1 SNHLY, CDR2 FYNNEI. The CDR3 region is CASRPERGGQETQYF. CDR3 sequence (DNA): TGTGCCAGCAGACCGGAGCGGGGGGGCCAAGAGACCCAGTACTTC.

This clone was detected a few times. This sequence joins TRBV7-3 and TRBJ2-7, with D possibly TRBD1 on 5 matching bases. The germline gives CDR1 SGHTA, CDR2 FQGTGA. Between the trimmed V and J ends, which lost 0 bases and 3 bases, there was a span of 9 bases. This CDR3 is 14 amino acids long. This CDR3 reads CASSLTQGGYEQYF. CDR3 nucleotide sequence: TGTGCCAGCAGCTTAACCCAGGGCGGCTACGAGCAGTACTTC.

The chain carries TRBV5-4 and TRBJ1-2; TRBD1 matches 7 bases. The germline V gene encodes CDR1 SGHNT and CDR2 YYREEE (reference sequence). The junction had 4 bases not matched to a gene; V was cut back by 1 base and J by 4 bases. This CDR3 comprises 14 residues. CDR3 DNA: TGTGCCAGCAGCTTGATGGACAGGCTCTATGGCTACACCTTC. It specifies CASSLMDRLYGYTF.